Shown below are 22 T cell receptor beta chains from a single sample sequenced in a study of blood T cell repertoires in COVID-19. The data were produced by immunoSEQ multiplex PCR, yet TCRdb's version contains in-frame clones alone and is incomplete. The sample lists 100,000 to 120,000 clones; 82% were seen once. Sequences were obtained from peripheral blood. The receptors stem from a woman aged 55-69 years with acute or convalescent COVID-19.

This sequence joins TRBV12-5 and TRBJ1-6, with 9 nucleotides matching TRBD1. The CDR3 has 14 amino acids. CDR1 is LGHNT and CDR2 is FRNRAP in the germline V gene. The V segment lost 6 bases and the J segment 6 bases; nucleotides outside the gene matches: 3. The CDR3 reads CASGRDRVNSPLHF. The CDR3 DNA reads TGTGCTAGTGGCCGGGACAGGGTTAATTCACCCCTCCACTTT.

The chain combines TRBV6-4 with TRBJ2-1; possibly TRBD1 for D (6 bases). The CDR3 runs to 16 residues. Trimming cost V 4 bases and J 6 bases, with 19 bases left between them. Germline lookup yields CDR1 MRHNA and CDR2 SNTAGT. CDR3 DNA: TGTGCCAGCAGTGTCCGCCACGGGACACTGACCAATGAGCAGTTCTTC. Translated: CASSVRHGTLTNEQFF.

V gene TRBV9 combines with J gene TRBJ2-1; 8 positions agree with TRBD1. Germline-derived CDR1 and CDR2 are SGDLS and YYNGEE. The CDR3 is 15 amino acids. Trimming took 4 bases from V and 3 from J; bases not matched to a gene: 6. The CDR3 region is CASSFGQGDYNEQFF. DNA of the CDR3: TGTGCCAGCAGCTTCGGACAGGGAGACTACAATGAGCAGTTCTTC.

The J gene is TRBJ1-4, the V gene TRBV18; D is uncertain. The CDR3 contains 15 residues. CDR1 is KGHSH and CDR2 is LQKENI in the germline V gene. Trimming took 0 bases from V and 4 from J, leaving 9 bases between them. The CDR3 DNA follows: TGTGCCAGCTCACCACCGGGCAGCCTTAATGAAAAACTGTTTTTT. Translating it yields CASSPPGSLNEKLFF. The complete variable domain, with remaining parts taken from reference TRBV18 and TRBJ1-4, reads NAGVMQNPRHLVRRRGQEARLRCSPMKGHSHVYWYRQLPEEGLKFMVYLQKENIIDESGMPKERFSAEFPKEGPSILRIQQVVRGDSAAYFCASSPPGSLNEKLFFGSGTQLSVL.

V gene TRBV6-2 or TRBV6-3 combines with J gene TRBJ2-2; D gene uncertain. The CDR3 consists of 16 residues. CDR1 and CDR2 (germline): MNHEY, SVGEGT. V lost 5 bases to trimming and J lost 0 bases, with 13 bases between them. The CDR3 nucleotides read TGTGCCAGCAGTAGCGAACACCCGACGAACACCGGGGAGCTGTTTTTT. It is translated as CASSSEHPTNTGELFF.

The chain combines TRBV7-3 with TRBJ1-5; D call uncertain. V was clipped by 0 bases and J by 2 bases, with 5 bases between them. From germline, CDR1 is SGHTA and CDR2 FQGTGA. This CDR3 is built from 14 residues. The CDR3 spells CASSLTSGNQPQHF. In DNA, the CDR3 is TGTGCCAGCAGCTTAACCTCAGGCAATCAGCCCCAGCATTTT.

The chain is built from TRBV19 and TRBJ2-7; TRBD1 agrees at 9 bases. This CDR3 region has 14 residues. Unmatched junction bases numbered 3, after V lost 3 bases and J lost 3 bases. Germline CDR1 LNHDA, CDR2 SQIVND (reference sequence). The CDR3 DNA reads TGTGCCAGTAGTATTCCGGGACAGGGCTACGAGCAGTACTTC. Its protein product is CASSIPGQGYEQYF. The full variable domain, in which reference TRBV19 and TRBJ2-7 provide the parts outside the CDR3, is DGGITQSPKYLFRKEGQNVTLSCEQNLNHDAMYWYRQDPGQGLRLIYYSQIVNDFQKGDIAEGYSVSREKKESFPLTVTSAQKNPTAFYLCASSIPGQGYEQYFGPGTRLTVT.

A remark on this clone: Within the sample, other DNA sequences also encode this same CDR3. The chain employs TRBV9 and TRBJ1-1; D gene ambiguous. Germline V gene lookup returns CDR1 SGDLS and CDR2 YYNGEE. This CDR3 has 13 residues. With 0 bases removed from V and 1 base from J, the gap between germline ends came to 4 bases. For the CDR3, the DNA is TGTGCCAGCAGCGTAGCAGGGAACACTGAAGCTTTCTTT. Translating it yields CASSVAGNTEAFF. Complete variable domain (other parts from reference TRBV9 and TRBJ1-1): DSGVTQTPKHLITATGQRVTLRCSPRSGDLSVYWYQQSLDQGLQFLIQYYNGEERAKGNILERFSAQQFPDLHSELNLSSLELGDSALYFCASSVAGNTEAFFGQGTRLTVV.

The V call is TRBV24-1, the J call TRBJ2-5, with D possibly TRBD2 on 5 matching bases. Trimming removed 1 base at V and 5 bases at J, with 10 bases between. This CDR3 region has 14 residues. The germline V gene encodes CDR1 KGHDR and CDR2 SFDVKD. The CDR3 loop reads CATSDFRGGETQYF. The CDR3 DNA follows: TGTGCCACCAGTGATTTTCGGGGTGGTGAGACCCAGTACTTC.

The chain carries TRBV19 and TRBJ2-2; 7 bases line up with TRBD1. The CDR3 totals 15 residues. The V gene's germline CDR1 is LNHDA and CDR2 SQIVND (reference sequence). The J segment lost 6 bases and the V segment lost 2 bases, leaving 6 bases of the junction unmatched. CDR3 in DNA: TGTGCCAGTAGTATATTAAGGGGGCCCGCCGGGGAGCTGTTTTTT. Its protein is CASSILRGPAGELFF.

The rearrangement uses TRBV4-3 and TRBJ2-1; 8 bases fit TRBD2. CDR3 length: 16 amino acids. The V gene's germline CDR1 is LGHNA and CDR2 YSLEER. The CDR3, as DNA: TGCCCCCCCCGCCGACTTGGAAGCGGGGGTGAGAATGAGCAGTTCTTC. It specifies CPPRRLGSGGENEQFF.

The rearrangement links TRBV5-5 to TRBJ2-5, with 14 bases aligning to TRBD2. CDR1 is SGHKS and CDR2 is YYEKEE in the germline V gene (reference sequence). J gave up 4 bases and V 6 bases, and 8 bases lay outside the gene matches. The CDR3 spans 16 residues. CDR3 nucleotide sequence: TGTGCCAGCATCCCCGGACTAGCGGGGGGTGCAGAGACCCAGTACTTC. This gives the protein CASIPGLAGGAETQYF.

The chain has TRBV3-1 (or the pseudogene TRBV3-2) and TRBJ1-1, with 7 bases aligning to TRBD1. Germline V lookup: CDR1 LGHDT, CDR2 YNNKEL (reference sequence). CDR3 length: 14 amino acids. The ends lost 1 base at V and 10 bases at J; junction bases unmatched: 9. In nucleotides, the CDR3 is TGTGCCAGCAGCCAAGGAGGCAGGGGGATTGGAGCTTTCTTT. Amino acids: CASSQGGRGIGAFF.

This chain uses TRBV4-1 with TRBJ1-5, with a weak D call TRBD1 (6 bases). CDR1 is MGHRA and CDR2 is YSYEKL in the germline V gene. CDR3 size: 17 residues. V lost 1 base to trimming and J lost 4 bases, with 17 bases between them. This CDR3 reads CASSQGWDTVGNQPQHF. The DNA for the CDR3 is TGCGCCAGCAGCCAAGGATGGGACACGGTTGGGAATCAGCCCCAGCATTTT.

The chain is built from TRBV18 and TRBJ2-3; D remains unclear. CDR3 length: 14 residues. The V end was cut by 0 bases, the J end by 2 bases, with 6 bases between. Germline assignment: CDR1 KGHSH and CDR2 LQKENI. The CDR3 nucleotides are TGTGCCAGCTCACCACCTGTGGCCACAGATACGCAGTATTTT. Its protein is CASSPPVATDTQYF.

This chain joins TRBV7-2 and TRBJ2-7, with 9 nucleotides matching TRBD1. V lost 6 bases, J lost 9 bases, and 15 bases stayed unmatched. This CDR3 spans 15 amino acids. Germline V gene data show CDR1 as SGHTA and CDR2 as FQGNSA. This chain's CDR3 is CASSRPGTGITGQYF. The CDR3 coding sequence is TGTGCCAGCAGTCGACCCGGGACAGGGATCACCGGGCAGTACTTC.

This chain joins TRBV11-3 and TRBJ2-1; unclear D gene. CDR1 and CDR2 (germline): SGHNT, YENEEA. Deletions cut 2 bases from V and 6 bases from J, with 8 bases between. There are 13 residues in the CDR3. The chain's CDR3 is CASSLSLPNEQFF. The CDR3 bases are TGTGCCAGCAGCTTATCCCTCCCCAATGAGCAGTTCTTC.

This rearrangement joins TRBV7-2 to TRBJ1-3, with 7 positions matching TRBD1. CDR1 and CDR2 from the germline V gene are SGHTA and FQGNSA. With 6 bases clipped from V and 3 bases from J, the junction kept 5 bases outside the gene matches. This CDR3 comprises 14 residues. The CDR3 DNA is TGTGCCAGCAGTCCTACAGGGGTTGGAAACACCATATATTTT. This sequence encodes CASSPTGVGNTIYF.

This clone was counted a few times. The V call is TRBV4-1, the J call TRBJ2-7; TRBD2 agrees at 12 bases. The germline V gene encodes CDR1 MGHRA and CDR2 YSYEKL. The junction had 4 bases not matched to a gene; V was cut back by 4 bases and J by 6 bases. This CDR3 is built from 14 residues. Written as DNA, the CDR3 is TGCGCCAGCAGCCGACTAGCGGGGGTTTCCGAGCAGTACTTC. Its translation: CASSRLAGVSEQYF.

V gene TRBV5-1 combines with J gene TRBJ1-6, with TRBD1 as a possible D gene (5 bases). V was shortened by 4 bases and J by 10 bases, with 15 bases between the two germline ends. This CDR3 contains 14 residues. The germline V gene has CDR1 SGHRS and CDR2 YFSETQ. The CDR3 nucleotides are TGCGCCAGCAGCCCGACAGAGCCTTGGTCACCCCTCCACTTT. Its translation is CASSPTEPWSPLHF.

V is TRBV24-1 and J is TRBJ1-5, with D maybe TRBD1 (6 bases). This CDR3 region has 16 residues. Trimming cost V 7 bases and J 0 bases, with 15 bases left between them. Germline CDR1 KGHDR, CDR2 SFDVKD. The CDR3 reads CATRDLNRVSNQPQHF. The DNA for the CDR3 is TGTGCCACCAGGGACCTCAACAGGGTTAGCAATCAGCCCCAGCATTTT.

This clone was counted a single time. The chain has TRBV7-2 and TRBJ2-1; maybe TRBD1 (5 bases). CDR1 is SGHTA, CDR2 FQGNSA, per germline. V was trimmed by 5 bases and J by 9 bases, leaving 23 bases between them. The CDR3 is 16 amino acids. CDR3 nucleotide sequence: TGTGCCAGCAGCCCCTACGCGACAGAGCCCAGCGCTGAGCAGTTCTTC. It specifies CASSPYATEPSAEQFF. Supplemented by reference TRBV7-2 and TRBJ2-1, the full variable domain reads GAGVSQSPSNKVTEKGKDVELRCDPISGHTALYWYRQSLGQGLEFLIYFQGNSAPDKSGLPSDRFSAERTGGSVSTLTIQRTQQEDSAVYLCASSPYATEPSAEQFFGPGTRLTVL.